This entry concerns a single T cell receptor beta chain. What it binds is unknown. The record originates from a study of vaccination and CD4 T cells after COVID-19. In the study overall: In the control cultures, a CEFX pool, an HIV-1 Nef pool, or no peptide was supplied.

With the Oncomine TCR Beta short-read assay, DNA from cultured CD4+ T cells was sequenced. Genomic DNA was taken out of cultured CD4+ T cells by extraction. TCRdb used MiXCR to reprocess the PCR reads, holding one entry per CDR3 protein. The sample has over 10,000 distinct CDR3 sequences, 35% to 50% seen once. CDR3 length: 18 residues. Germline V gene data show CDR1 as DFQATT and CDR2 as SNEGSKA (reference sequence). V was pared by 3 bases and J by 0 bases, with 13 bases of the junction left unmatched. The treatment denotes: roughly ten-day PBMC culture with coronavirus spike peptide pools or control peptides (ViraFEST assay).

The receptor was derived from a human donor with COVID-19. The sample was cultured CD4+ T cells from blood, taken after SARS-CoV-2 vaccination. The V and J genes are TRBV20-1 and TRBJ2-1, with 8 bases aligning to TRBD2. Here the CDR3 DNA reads TGCAGTGCTAGGGATCGATCCCGGGGGGGAAGCTCCTACAATGAGCAGTTCTTC. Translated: CSARDRSRGGSSYNEQFF.